The 2 T cell receptor beta chains presented below share a single source sample, sequenced in a study of T cell responses to AZD1222 COVID-19 vaccine (dated by TCRdb to 2020 to 2023). Library preparation was by the immunoSEQ multiplex PCR assay. As stored in TCRdb, this immuneACCESS dataset retains in-frame rearrangements with V and J assigned. A fraction of the clones does not appear; measured against another copy, unresolved V genes explain less than half of the discrepancy, and the remainder lacks a known reason. The sample yields about 100,000 clones; around 90% were counted once. The top ten hold roughly 6.2% of the sample. What the time point label conveys for this sample: about 28 days (+/-7) after the second vaccine dose. This material consisted of peripheral blood, taken 28 days after the second AZD1222 dose. All receptors derive from an adult who received the AZD1222 COVID-19 vaccine.

The chain employs TRBV5-6 and TRBJ1-2; a weak D match, TRBD1 (5 bases). Per germline, CDR1 SGHDT and CDR2 YYEEEE. V was pared by 6 bases and J by 5 bases, with 17 bases between. The CDR3 has 14 amino acids. The CDR3 DNA reads as TGTGCCAGCATTGAACGGGGGAAAGGGTATGGCTACACCTTC. This translates into CASIERGKGYGYTF.

The chain employs TRBV5-4 and TRBJ2-7; the match to TRBD2 covers 12 bases. The V gene end was trimmed by 3 bases and the J gene end by 0 bases; junction bases not matched to a gene: 10. CDR1 is SGHNT and CDR2 is YYREEE in the germline V gene (reference sequence). The CDR3 runs 18 residues. The CDR3 DNA sequence: TGTGCCAGCAGCTCTAAAGGACTAGCGGGAAGCTCCTCCTACGAGCAGTACTTC. It translates to CASSSKGLAGSSSYEQYF.